This T cell receptor (beta chain) originates from a study of breast tumors, draining lymph nodes, adjacent tissues. By proportion, this clonotype is medium-sized. Its antigen is unidentified. TCRdb fed the multiplex PCR reads into MiXCR, producing one record per CDR3 protein. Among about 53,000 distinct CDR3 sequences listed, about 40% were seen once. Notes on the study in general: Data only fit, rather than demonstrated, lymph node origin of most tumor T cells. The data were judged consistent with most tumor T cells coming from lymph node and expanding in tumor. Tumor TCR diversity was below lymph nodes but above nontumor tissue. Tumor and nontumor repertoires were significantly more similar in luminal-like than in basal-like breast cancer.

CDR1 and CDR2 from the germline V gene are DFQATT and SNEGSKA (reference sequence). The trim removed 5 bases at V and 3 bases at J, leaving 9 bases unmatched. This CDR3 contains 14 residues. Sequenced material: breast tumor tissue. The chain couples TRBV20-1 to TRBJ2-7; 8 bases are shared with TRBD1. The receptor was isolated from a female donor with breast cancer. Some clones in this sample may be carry-over from other donors' samples. The CDR3 DNA reads TGCAGTGCTCGACCGACAGGGGCAGTCTACGAGCAGTACTTC. The encoded protein is CSARPTGAVYEQYF.